One T cell receptor beta chain is described in this entry. Its specific antigen is unknown. Nothing much larger sits one base from this clone, and base qualities are not available. This specimen comes from a study of T cell responses to AZD1222 COVID-19 vaccine (dated by TCRdb to 2020 to 2023). About the full investigation: AZD1222 recipients given second doses at about 4 weeks or at about 12 weeks were pooled, since spike-specific TCR depth and breadth were not found to differ between the two schedules. Trial participants were enrolled into age subgroups of 18-55, 56-69 and 70-plus years, which contained about 150, 28 and 57 TCR-sequenced participants, respectively. TCR sequencing was performed for about 240 trial participants, of whom some 200 were given two doses of AZD1222 and around 25 were given two doses of MenACWY control vaccine. Paper-wide results and their limitations: Conclusions about previously exposed vaccinees are limited, since just 5 to 7 AZD1222 recipients were seropositive for SARS-CoV-2 at baseline. After two AZD1222 doses, both the breadth and the depth of spike-specific TCRs were significantly higher than at day 0 and than in MenACWY recipients. Epitopes outside the regions mutated in the B.1.351 and B.1.1.7 variants were reportedly recognized by nearly half of the unique spike-specific TCRs. The 56-69-year group was small, and its depth increase did not reach significance, likely because of low power. Participants were mostly white British and included more females than males, and it was suggested by the authors that clonal diversity may have been underestimated. No day 14 peak-response samples were available, so repertoires were characterized only after the peak T cell response. The vaccine-associated CD4 TCRs covered the entire spike protein, and the dominant responses fell in regions 160-218 and 743-854.

The CDR3 regions of human TCRbeta chains were analyzed by immunosequencing. Under the source paper's analysis protocol: TCRs in the repertoires were matched against a reference library of SARS-CoV-2-specific TCRs that had been generated with the MIRA antigen-specificity platform. Breadth meant the fraction of unique TCRs that were SARS-CoV-2-associated, whereas depth meant the fraction of total T cells that were SARS-CoV-2-associated. Using the MIRA data, each spike-specific TCR was assigned both to the spike region to which the TCR was reactive and to a CD4 or CD8 class. Log10-transformed breadth and depth values were compared by one-way ANOVA with Sidak's multiple comparisons tests. The source is immuneACCESS, and TCRdb retained only in-frame sequences with V and J called. Part of the clones is not carried over; for the studies checked, unresolved V genes explain less than half of this, and the remainder is unexplained. V, J and clone size were drawn from that table, and D and trimming were deduced from the DNA. The sample table records 90,000 to 140,000 clones; 88% of these occur just once. Roughly 2.5% of the sample comes from the top ten.

What this sample's time point label stands for: baseline before first vaccination. The vaccinee samples were drawn from two UK trials, COV001 and COV002, one of which was a single-blind randomized controlled phase 2/3 trial testing AZD1222 (ChAdOx1 nCoV-19) in healthy adults. Trial participant PBMC samples were collected at day 0 and day 28 after the second dose for TCRbeta chain sequencing. The sequencing here drew on peripheral blood, taken on day 0 of AZD1222 vaccination. This clonotype was obtained from an adult in good health.

Here the CDR3 is given as CASSSLAVSPLHF. The DNA sequence is TGTGCCAGCAGTTCCCTGGCTGTTTCACCCCTCCACTTT. The sequence is built from TRBV12-3 or TRBV12-4 and TRBJ1-6; the D gene is unclear. The CDR3 starts with the cysteine, ends with the phenylalanine, and has 13 residues. CDR3 DNA is the only sequence kept; it has 39 bases, read in frame from the first base. The V end loses 4 bases and the J end loses 9 bases, and a stretch of 10 bases separates them.